This paragraph covers one TCR beta chain sequence. What it binds is unknown. This entry comes from a study of PD-L1 blockade in urothelial cancer. Across the whole study: Samples of blood were analyzed 3 weeks (second dose) and 6 weeks after treatment start. Points from the study as a whole: Prediction of better survival came from below-median pretreatment blood TCR clonality. Tumor-associated blood clones were expanded more by durable-benefit patients at 3 weeks.

Each PCR had synthetic TCR analog templates added to it as a spike-in. Repertoires were generated with immunoSEQ multiplex PCR, while TCRdb's copy carries only in-frame clones and drops some. The sample yields 85,000 to 90,000 clones, 85% to 95% seen once. The germline V and J ends were trimmed by 6 bases and 3 bases, with 12 bases remaining between them. Per germline, CDR1 SQVTM and CDR2 ANQGSEA. CDR3 length equals 12 residues. The material sequenced was PBMCs, taken around atezolizumab (anti-PD-L1) treatment. This sequence joins TRBV29-1 and TRBJ2-7, with D possibly being TRBD2 (6 bases). This TCR came from a man in his 60s with urothelial cancer. The CDR3 loop reads CSVSGTGYEQYF. CDR3 in DNA: TGCAGCGTCTCCGGGACTGGCTACGAGCAGTACTTC.